These 3 T cell receptor beta chains were sequenced from one sample in a study of cytotoxic CD8 clonotypes in ibrutinib-treated CLL. TCRdb's copy holds only in-frame clones and misses some; the assay was immunoSEQ multiplex PCR. The data contain tens of thousands of clones, roughly 76% of them singletons. The sample here was PBMCs, taken after 12 months of ibrutinib treatment. Every receptor here comes from a human donor with chronic lymphocytic leukemia.

This chain joins TRBV28 and TRBJ1-2, with unresolved D. CDR1 is MDHEN, CDR2 SYDVKM, per germline. The ends were cut back, 6 bases at V and 3 bases at J, with 17 bases in the middle. The CDR3 is 15 amino acids. The CDR3 region is CASREEHPLHYGYTF. Here the CDR3 DNA reads TGTGCCAGCAGGGAGGAGCACCCCTTACACTATGGCTACACCTTC.

The rearrangement joins TRBV13 to TRBJ2-7; 9 nucleotides align to TRBD1. The junction had 6 bases not matched to a gene; V was cut back by 3 bases and J by 6 bases. This CDR3 is built from 14 residues. The germline V gene has CDR1 PRHDT and CDR2 FYEKMQ (reference sequence). The CDR3 DNA reads TGTGCCAGCAGCTTTGGGACAGGGTACGGCGAGCAGTACTTC. It specifies CASSFGTGYGEQYF.

This chain links TRBV7-3 with TRBJ2-1; D unclear. V lost 0 bases to trimming and J lost 5 bases, with 5 bases between them. Germline CDR1 is SGHTA and CDR2 is FQGTGA. CDR3 length: 13 residues. The CDR3 region has the DNA TGTGCCAGCAGCTTAACGGTGGACAATGAGCAGTTCTTC. Translated: CASSLTVDNEQFF.